The source of this TCR beta chain is a study of blood T cell repertoires in COVID-19. At the level of the study: COVID-19 samples, acute and convalescent, were from the United States, Italy and Spain. T cells, B-cell-depleted T cells, or PBMCs provided the cDNA or gDNA that served as material.

Between the trimmed V and J ends, which lost 0 bases and 4 bases, there was a span of 12 bases. Germline values: CDR1 SGDLS, CDR2 YYNGEE. CDR3 length equals 15 residues. Which cohort a participant joined came from the clinical history participants gave. Repertoires were generated with immunoSEQ multiplex PCR, while TCRdb's copy carries only in-frame clones and drops some. The data show about 480,000 clones, about 88% seen once. This chain uses TRBV9 with TRBJ2-3, with a tentative D call TRBD2 (5 bases). The source of this sequence is an older woman who had recovered from COVID-19. Sequencing used PBMCs or T cells enriched from blood (not recorded which). As DNA, the CDR3 is TGTGCCAGCAGCGTAGGGACTCGCGGAGCAGATACGCAGTATTTT. Translated: CASSVGTRGADTQYF.